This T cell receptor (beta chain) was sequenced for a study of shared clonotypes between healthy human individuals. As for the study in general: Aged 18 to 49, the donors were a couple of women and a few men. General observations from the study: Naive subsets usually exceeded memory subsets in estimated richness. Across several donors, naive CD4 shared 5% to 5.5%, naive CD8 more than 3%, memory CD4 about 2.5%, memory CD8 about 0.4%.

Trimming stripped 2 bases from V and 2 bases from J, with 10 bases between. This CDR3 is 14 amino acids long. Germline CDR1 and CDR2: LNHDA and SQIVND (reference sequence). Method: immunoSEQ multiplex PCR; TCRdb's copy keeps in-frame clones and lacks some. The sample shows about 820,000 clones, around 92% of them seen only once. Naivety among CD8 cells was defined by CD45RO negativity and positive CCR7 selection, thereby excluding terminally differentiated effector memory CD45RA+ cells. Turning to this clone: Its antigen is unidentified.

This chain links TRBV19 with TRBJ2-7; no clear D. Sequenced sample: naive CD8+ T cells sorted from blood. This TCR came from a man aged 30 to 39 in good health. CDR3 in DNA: TGTGCCAGTAGTATAAGTCCCCTTACCTACGAGCAGTACTTC. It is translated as CASSISPLTYEQYF.